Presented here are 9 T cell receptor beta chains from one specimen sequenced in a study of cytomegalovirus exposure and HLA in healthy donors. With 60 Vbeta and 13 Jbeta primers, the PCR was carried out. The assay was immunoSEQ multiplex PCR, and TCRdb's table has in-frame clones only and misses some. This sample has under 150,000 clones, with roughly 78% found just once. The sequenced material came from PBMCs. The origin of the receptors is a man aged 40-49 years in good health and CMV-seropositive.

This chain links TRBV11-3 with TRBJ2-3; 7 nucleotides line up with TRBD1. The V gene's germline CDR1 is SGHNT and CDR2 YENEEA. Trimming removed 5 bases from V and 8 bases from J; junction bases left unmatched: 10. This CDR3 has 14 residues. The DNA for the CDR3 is TGTGCCAGCAGCCCAGGGGGTGCCGTGGGTACGCAGTATTTT. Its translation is CASSPGGAVGTQYF.

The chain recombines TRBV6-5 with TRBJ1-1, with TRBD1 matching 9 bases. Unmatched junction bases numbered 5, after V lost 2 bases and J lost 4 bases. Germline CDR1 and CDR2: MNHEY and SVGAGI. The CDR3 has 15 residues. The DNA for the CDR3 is TGTGCCAGCAGTTACAACAGGGGGCAAGGCACTGAAGCTTTCTTT. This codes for CASSYNRGQGTEAFF.

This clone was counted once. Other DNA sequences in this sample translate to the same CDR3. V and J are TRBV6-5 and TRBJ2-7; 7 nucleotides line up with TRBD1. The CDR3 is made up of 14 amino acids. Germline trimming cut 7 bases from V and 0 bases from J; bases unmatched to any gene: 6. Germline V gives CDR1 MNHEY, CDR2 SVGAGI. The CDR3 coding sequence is TGTGCCAGCAACCCGCCAGGGGGCTCCTACGAGCAGTACTTC. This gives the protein CASNPPGGSYEQYF.

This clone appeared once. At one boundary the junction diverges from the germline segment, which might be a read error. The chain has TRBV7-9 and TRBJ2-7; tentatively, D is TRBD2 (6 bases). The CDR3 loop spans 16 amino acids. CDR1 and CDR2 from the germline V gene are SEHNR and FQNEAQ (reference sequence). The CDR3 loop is CSSSNLYGTPAYEQYF. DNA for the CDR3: TGTTCCAGCAGCAACCTATACGGGACTCCAGCCTACGAGCAGTACTTC.

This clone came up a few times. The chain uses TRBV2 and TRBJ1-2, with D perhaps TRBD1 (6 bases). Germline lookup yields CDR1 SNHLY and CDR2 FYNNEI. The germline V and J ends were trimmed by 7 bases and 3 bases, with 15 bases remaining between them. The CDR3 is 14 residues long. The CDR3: CASTGQTPYYGYTF. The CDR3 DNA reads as TGTGCCAGCACGGGACAAACCCCATACTATGGCTACACCTTC. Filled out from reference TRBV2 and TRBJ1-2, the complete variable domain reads EPEVTQTPSHQVTQMGQEVILRCVPISNHLYFYWYRQILGQKVEFLVSFYNNEISEKSEIFDDQFSVERPDGSNFTLKIRSTKLEDSAMYFCASTGQTPYYGYTFGSGTRLTVV.

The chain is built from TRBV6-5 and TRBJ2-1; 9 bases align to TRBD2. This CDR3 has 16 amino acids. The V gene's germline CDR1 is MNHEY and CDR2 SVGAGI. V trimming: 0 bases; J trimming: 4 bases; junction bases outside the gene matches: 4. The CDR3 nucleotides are TGTGCCAGCAGTTACTCGCCGACTAGCGGATACAATGAGCAGTTCTTC. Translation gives CASSYSPTSGYNEQFF.

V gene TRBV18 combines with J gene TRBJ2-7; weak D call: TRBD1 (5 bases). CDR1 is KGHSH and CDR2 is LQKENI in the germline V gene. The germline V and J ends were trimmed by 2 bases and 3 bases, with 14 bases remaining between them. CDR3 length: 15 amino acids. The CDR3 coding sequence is TGTGCCAGCTCACCAGGCGCAGGGCCGTTCTACGAGCAGTACTTC. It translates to CASSPGAGPFYEQYF.

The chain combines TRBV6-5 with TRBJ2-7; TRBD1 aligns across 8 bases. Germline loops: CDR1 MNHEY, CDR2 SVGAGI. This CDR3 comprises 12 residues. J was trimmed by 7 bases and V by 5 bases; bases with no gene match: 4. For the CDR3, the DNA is TGTGCCAGCAGTAAAAGGACAGGGGAGCAGTACTTC. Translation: CASSKRTGEQYF.

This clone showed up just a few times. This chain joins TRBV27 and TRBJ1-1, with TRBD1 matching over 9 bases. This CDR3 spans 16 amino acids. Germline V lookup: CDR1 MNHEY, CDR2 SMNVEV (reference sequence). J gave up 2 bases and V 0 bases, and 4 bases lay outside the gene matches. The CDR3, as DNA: TGTGCCAGCAGTTTATCCCGGACAGGGGAAAACACTGAAGCTTTCTTT. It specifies CASSLSRTGENTEAFF.